This T cell receptor beta chain is drawn from a study of cytomegalovirus exposure and HLA in healthy donors. Study-level findings and limits: Most TCR sequences were seen very rarely across donors, but some public TCRs occurred in many. The CMV antigen specificity of three CMV-associated chains was confirmed through in vitro analysis. Subsequent analysis revealed that first-cohort TCR clusters tended to co-occur in the 130 or so validation repertoires.

A remark on this clone: Its antigen is as yet unknown.

The donors were members of the validation cohort comprising some 120 subjects, separate from the approximately 700-subject first cohort. The CDR3 is made up of 14 amino acids. Trimming removed 8 bases at V and 3 bases at J, with 17 bases between. Germline V lookup: CDR1 MNHEY, CDR2 SVGAGI. The data were produced by immunoSEQ multiplex PCR, yet TCRdb's version contains in-frame clones alone and is incomplete. The sample has some 59,000 clones; over 85% are singletons. What was sequenced was PBMCs. This clonotype was sampled from a woman aged 18-30 years in good health and CMV-seropositive. The rearrangement links TRBV6-5 to TRBJ2-7; D might be TRBD2 (6 bases). In DNA, the CDR3 is TGTGCCAGCGGGACTTACGGGACCGTCTACGAGCAGTACTTC. This translates into CASGTYGTVYEQYF.